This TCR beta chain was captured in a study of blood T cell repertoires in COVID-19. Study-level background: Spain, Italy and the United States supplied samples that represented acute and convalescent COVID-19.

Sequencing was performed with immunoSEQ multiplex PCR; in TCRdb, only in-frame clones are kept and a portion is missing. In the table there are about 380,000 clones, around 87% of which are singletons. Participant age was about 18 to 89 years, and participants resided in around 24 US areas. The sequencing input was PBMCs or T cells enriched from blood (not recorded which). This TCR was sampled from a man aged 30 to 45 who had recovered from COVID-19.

CDR3 residues: CASSQVDRGAEAFF. The CDR3 DNA reads as TGTGCCAGCAGCCAAGTGGACAGGGGGGCCGAAGCTTTCTTT. The chain couples TRBV3-1 (or the pseudogene TRBV3-2) to TRBJ1-1, with 10 nucleotides matching TRBD1. From germline, CDR1 is LGHDT and CDR2 YNNKEL (reference sequence). This CDR3 region has 14 residues. V was pared by 1 base and J by 8 bases, with 4 bases of the junction left unmatched.